Below, one T cell receptor beta chain is given with its context. Trimming at V came to 0 bases and at J to 8 bases, leaving 3 bases not matched to a gene. Germline V CDR1 and CDR2: MNHEY, SVGAGI. The CDR3 spans 15 residues. The data were obtained in a study of cytomegalovirus exposure and HLA in healthy donors. The PCR employed 60 Vbeta primers together with 13 Jbeta primers. The method was immunoSEQ multiplex PCR; TCRdb's version includes in-frame clones alone and lacks a portion of them. The data contain 130,000 or so clones, more than 8% of them singletons. Sample: PBMCs. This rearrangement joins TRBV6-5 to TRBJ1-4; 10 nucleotides align to TRBD1. The sequence came from a man aged 35 to 55 in good health and CMV-seronegative. This CDR3 is CASSYSGQGSEKLFF. In DNA, the CDR3 is TGTGCCAGCAGTTACTCGGGACAGGGGTCAGAAAAACTGTTTTTT.